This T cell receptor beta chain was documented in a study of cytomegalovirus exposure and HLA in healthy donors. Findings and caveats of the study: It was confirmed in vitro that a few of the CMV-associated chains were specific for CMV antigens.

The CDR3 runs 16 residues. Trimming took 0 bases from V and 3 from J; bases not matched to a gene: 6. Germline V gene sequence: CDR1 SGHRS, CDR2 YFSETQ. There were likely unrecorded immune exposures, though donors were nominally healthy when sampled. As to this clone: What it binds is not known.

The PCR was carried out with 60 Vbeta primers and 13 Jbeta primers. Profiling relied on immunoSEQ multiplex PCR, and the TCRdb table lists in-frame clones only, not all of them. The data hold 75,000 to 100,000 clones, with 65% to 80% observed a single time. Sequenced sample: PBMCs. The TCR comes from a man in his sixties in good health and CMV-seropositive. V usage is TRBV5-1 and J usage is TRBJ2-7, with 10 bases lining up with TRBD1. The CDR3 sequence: CASSLAIGTGVYEQYF. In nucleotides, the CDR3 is TGCGCCAGCAGCTTGGCCATTGGGACAGGGGTCTACGAGCAGTACTTC.